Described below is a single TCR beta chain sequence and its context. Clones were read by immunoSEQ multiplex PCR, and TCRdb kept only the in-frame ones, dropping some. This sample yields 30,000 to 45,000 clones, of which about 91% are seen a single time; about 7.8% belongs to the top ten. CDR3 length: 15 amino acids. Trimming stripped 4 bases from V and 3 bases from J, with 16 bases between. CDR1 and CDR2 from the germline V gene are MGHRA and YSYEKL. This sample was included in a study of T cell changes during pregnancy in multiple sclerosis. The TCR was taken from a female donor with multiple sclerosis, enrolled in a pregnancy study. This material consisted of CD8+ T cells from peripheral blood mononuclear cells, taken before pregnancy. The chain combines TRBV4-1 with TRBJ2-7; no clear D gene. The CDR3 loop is CASSLDIGTYYEQYF. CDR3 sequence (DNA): TGCGCCAGCAGCCTCGACATCGGAACCTACTACGAGCAGTACTTC.